This TCR beta chain was identified in a study of T cell repertoires in cytomegalovirus infection (dated 2019 in TCRdb). About the full investigation: The HLA type of each donor mattered for the analysis, because public TCR beta signatures pointed to carriage of CMV infection along with the matching HLA type. What the authors observed across the whole study: In both this cohort and an independent roughly 350-donor cohort, the cumulative frequency of public TCR beta family members distinguished carriers of CMV infection plus the relevant HLA type. The ex vivo response was dominated by HLA-C-restricted CMV-specific TCR beta clonotypes, and the single most frequent clonotype in two of eight donors was supplied by these HLA-C-restricted clonotypes.

The CDR3, cysteine through phenylalanine, is 14 amino acids long. Only the CDR3 portion is preserved as DNA: 42 bases, with reading frame beginning at the first base. V sheds 7 bases and J sheds 4 bases, leaving 19 bases between their ends. CDR1 DFQATT and CDR2 SNEGSKA were looked up in the germline V gene (reference sequence). Sequenced on an Illumina HiSeq 1500. Using fastp at Q25 and MiXCR, TCRdb reprocessed the public reads and kept productive beta chains. Rows are unified per CDR3 protein, each entry keeping the most common DNA and genes. Counted in this sample were hundreds of thousands of distinct CDR3 sequences; less than 40% of them appeared once. The ten largest clonotypes hold 2.5% to 3.5% of the sample. Note on this clonotype: Its antigen remains unidentified. No quality values exist for individual bases; no much larger clone is one base distant.

The source is a human donor in good health (CMV status not recorded). Some clones in this sample may be carry-over from other donors' samples. The sequence links TRBV20-1 to TRBJ2-5; the D segment is perhaps TRBD1 or TRBD2, each sharing 7 matched bases. Sequenced input: PBMCs. CDR3 region: CSGGQGGGGETQYF. Read as DNA, the sequence is TGCAGTGGAGGACAAGGGGGCGGGGGAGAGACCCAGTACTTC.